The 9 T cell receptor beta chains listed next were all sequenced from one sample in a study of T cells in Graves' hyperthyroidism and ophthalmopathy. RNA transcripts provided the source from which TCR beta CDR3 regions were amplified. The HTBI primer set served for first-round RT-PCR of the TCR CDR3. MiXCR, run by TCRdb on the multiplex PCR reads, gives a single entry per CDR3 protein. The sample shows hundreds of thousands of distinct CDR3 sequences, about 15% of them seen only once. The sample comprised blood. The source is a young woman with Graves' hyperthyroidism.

The DNA for the CDR3 is TGTGCCAGCGAGGCAAGTCCGTACGAGCAGTACTTC. It codes for CASEASPYEQYF. V and J are TRBV6-1 and TRBJ2-7; D is ambiguous. The CDR3 spans 12 residues. Trimming removed 8 bases from V and 4 bases from J, with 12 bases in between. CDR1 MNHNS and CDR2 SASEGT come from the germline V gene.

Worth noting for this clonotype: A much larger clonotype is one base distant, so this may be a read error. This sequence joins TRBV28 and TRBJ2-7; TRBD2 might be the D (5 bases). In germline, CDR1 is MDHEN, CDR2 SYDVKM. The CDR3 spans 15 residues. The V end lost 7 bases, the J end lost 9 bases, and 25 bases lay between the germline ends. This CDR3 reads CASIGGVILPDGQYF. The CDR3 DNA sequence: TGTGCCAGCATTGGAGGAGTCATTTTACCGGATGGGCAGTACTTC.

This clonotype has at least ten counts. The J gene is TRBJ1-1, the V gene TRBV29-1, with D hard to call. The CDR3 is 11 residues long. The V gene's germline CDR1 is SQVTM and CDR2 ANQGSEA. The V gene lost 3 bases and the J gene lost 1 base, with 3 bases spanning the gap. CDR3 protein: CSVERNTEAFF. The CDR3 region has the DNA TGCAGCGTTGAGAGGAACACTGAAGCTTTCTTT.

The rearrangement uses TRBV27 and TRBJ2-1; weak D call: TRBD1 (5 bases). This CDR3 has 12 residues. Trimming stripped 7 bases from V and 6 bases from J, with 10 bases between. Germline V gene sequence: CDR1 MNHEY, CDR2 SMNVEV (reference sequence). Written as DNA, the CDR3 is TGTGCCAGCAAAGACAGAACCAATGAGCAGTTCTTC. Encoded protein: CASKDRTNEQFF.

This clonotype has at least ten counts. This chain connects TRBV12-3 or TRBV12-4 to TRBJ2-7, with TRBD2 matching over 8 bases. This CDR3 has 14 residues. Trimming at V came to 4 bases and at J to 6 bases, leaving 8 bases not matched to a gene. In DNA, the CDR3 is TGTGCCAGCAGTTCCCTAGCGGGTCTATCCGAGCAGTACTTC. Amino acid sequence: CASSSLAGLSEQYF.

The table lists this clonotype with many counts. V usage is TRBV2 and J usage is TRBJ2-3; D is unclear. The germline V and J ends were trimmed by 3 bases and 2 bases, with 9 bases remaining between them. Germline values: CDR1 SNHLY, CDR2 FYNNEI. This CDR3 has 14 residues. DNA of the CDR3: TGTGCCAGCAGTGATAGTAGGGTCACAGATACGCAGTATTTT. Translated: CASSDSRVTDTQYF.

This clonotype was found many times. The DNA of the CDR3 is TGTGCCAGCAGCGGCCGGGACAACAATGAGCAGTTCTTC. Its translation: CASSGRDNNEQFF. This rearrangement joins TRBV9 to TRBJ2-1, with TRBD1 as a possible D gene (6 bases). Germline CDR1 is SGDLS and CDR2 is YYNGEE. The CDR3 is 13 residues long. V lost 3 bases and J 5 bases, leaving 9 bases between the germline ends.

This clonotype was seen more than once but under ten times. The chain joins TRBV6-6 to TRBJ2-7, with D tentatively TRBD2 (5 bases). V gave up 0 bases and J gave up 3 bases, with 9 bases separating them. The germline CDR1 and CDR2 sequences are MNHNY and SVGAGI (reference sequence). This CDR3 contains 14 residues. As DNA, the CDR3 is TGTGCCAGCAGTTACTCGGGCGGGTACTACGAGCAGTACTTC. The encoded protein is CASSYSGGYYEQYF.

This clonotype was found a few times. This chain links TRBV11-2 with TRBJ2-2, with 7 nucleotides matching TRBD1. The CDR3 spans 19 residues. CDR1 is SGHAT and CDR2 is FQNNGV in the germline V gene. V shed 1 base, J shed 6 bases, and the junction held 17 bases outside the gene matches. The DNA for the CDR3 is TGTGCCAGCAGCTTAGGTTATAAAGTAGGGGGCGCTGACTCCGGGGAGCTGTTTTTT. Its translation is CASSLGYKVGGADSGELFF.